One sample yielded the 5 T cell receptor beta chains listed below, sequenced in a study of blood T cell repertoires in COVID-19. TCRdb's copy holds only in-frame clones and misses some; the assay was immunoSEQ multiplex PCR. The sample contains 60,000 to 65,000 clones, about 90% of which appear only once. The sequencing sample was made of peripheral blood. All receptors come from a human donor with active COVID-19. The donor label of this sample is uncertain.

The genes are TRBV5-4 and TRBJ1-2, with a weak D call TRBD1 (5 bases). Deletions cut 4 bases from V and 8 bases from J, with 15 bases between. The CDR3 contains 13 residues. Germline V gene lookup returns CDR1 SGHNT and CDR2 YYREEE (reference sequence). The CDR3 loop reads CASSHNGDWGYTF. The CDR3 DNA is TGTGCCAGCAGCCACAACGGGGACTGGGGCTACACCTTC.

The chain is built from TRBV18 and TRBJ2-7; the D is unclear. CDR3 length equals 15 residues. Trimming took 4 bases from V and 2 from J, leaving 15 bases between them. Germline CDR1 KGHSH, CDR2 LQKENI. The CDR3 spells CASSRSTASTYEQYF. Here the CDR3 DNA reads TGTGCCAGCTCACGAAGTACAGCCTCCACCTACGAGCAGTACTTC. Using reference TRBV18 and TRBJ2-7 for the parts outside the CDR3, the full variable domain is NAGVMQNPRHLVRRRGQEARLRCSPMKGHSHVYWYRQLPEEGLKFMVYLQKENIIDESGMPKERFSAEFPKEGPSILRIQQVVRGDSAAYFCASSRSTASTYEQYFGPGTRLTVT.

The V gene is TRBV2, the J gene TRBJ1-6; 9 bases agree with TRBD1. The CDR3 consists of 16 residues. CDR1 is SNHLY and CDR2 is FYNNEI in the germline V gene. The ends lost 6 bases at V and 5 bases at J; junction bases unmatched: 8. CDR3 nucleotides: TGTGCCAGCAGGATGGACAGGGGAACTAATAATTCACCCCTCCACTTT. Its translation is CASRMDRGTNNSPLHF.

The rearrangement joins TRBV5-1 to TRBJ2-5; 7 positions agree with TRBD1. Germline V gene sequence: CDR1 SGHRS, CDR2 YFSETQ. J gave up 1 base and V 0 bases, and 12 bases lay outside the gene matches. The CDR3 runs 18 residues. The CDR3 sequence: CASSLAWFTGDAQETQYF. The DNA for the CDR3 is TGCGCCAGCAGCTTGGCTTGGTTTACAGGGGATGCCCAAGAGACCCAGTACTTC.

J is TRBJ2-5 and V is TRBV18; the match to TRBD1 covers 9 bases. Germline CDR1 and CDR2: KGHSH and LQKENI. The CDR3 contains 15 residues. V lost 3 bases to trimming and J lost 9 bases; unmatched junction nucleotides: 11. CDR3 region: CASSPNLRDRDAQYF. The CDR3 region has the DNA TGTGCCAGCTCACCTAATCTTAGGGACAGGGATGCCCAGTACTTC.